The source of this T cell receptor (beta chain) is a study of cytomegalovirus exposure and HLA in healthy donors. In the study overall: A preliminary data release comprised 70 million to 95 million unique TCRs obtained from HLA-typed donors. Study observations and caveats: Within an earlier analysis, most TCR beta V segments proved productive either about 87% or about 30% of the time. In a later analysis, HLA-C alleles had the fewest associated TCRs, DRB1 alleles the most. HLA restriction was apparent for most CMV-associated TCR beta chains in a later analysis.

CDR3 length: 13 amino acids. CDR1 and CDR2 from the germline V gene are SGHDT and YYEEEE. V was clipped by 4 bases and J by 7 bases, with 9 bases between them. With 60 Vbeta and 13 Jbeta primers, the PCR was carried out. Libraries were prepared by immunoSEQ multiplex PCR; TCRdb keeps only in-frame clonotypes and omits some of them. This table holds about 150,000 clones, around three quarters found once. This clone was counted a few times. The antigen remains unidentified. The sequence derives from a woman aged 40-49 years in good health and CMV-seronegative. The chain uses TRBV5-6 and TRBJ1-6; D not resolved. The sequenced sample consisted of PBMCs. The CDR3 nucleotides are TGTGCCAGCAGCCCGGAGACGAATTCACCCCTCCACTTT. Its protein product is CASSPETNSPLHF.